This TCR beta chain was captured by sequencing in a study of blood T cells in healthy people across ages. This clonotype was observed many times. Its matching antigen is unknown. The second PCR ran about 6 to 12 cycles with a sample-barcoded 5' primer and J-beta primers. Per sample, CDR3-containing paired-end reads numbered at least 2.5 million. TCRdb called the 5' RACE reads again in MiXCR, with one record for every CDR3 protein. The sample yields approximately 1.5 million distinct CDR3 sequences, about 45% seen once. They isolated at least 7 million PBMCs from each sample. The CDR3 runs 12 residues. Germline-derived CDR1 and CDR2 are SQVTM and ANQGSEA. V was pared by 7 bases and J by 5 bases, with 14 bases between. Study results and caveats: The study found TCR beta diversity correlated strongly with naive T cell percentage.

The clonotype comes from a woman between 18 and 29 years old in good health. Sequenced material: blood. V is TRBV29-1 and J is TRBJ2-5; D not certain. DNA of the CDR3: TGCAGCGGCATACGCGGCTACGAGACCCAGTACTTC. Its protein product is CSGIRGYETQYF.